This TCR beta chain was documented in a study of cytomegalovirus exposure and HLA in healthy donors. PCR involved 60 Vbeta and 13 Jbeta primers. The table came from immunoSEQ multiplex PCR; TCRdb's copy has only in-frame clones and leaves some out. The sample consists of around 100,000 clones, about four fifths of them appearing once. Germline values: CDR1 SGHTA, CDR2 FQGNSA. The CDR3 length is 14 residues. J lost 3 bases, V lost 3 bases, and 4 bases had no gene match. Sequenced: PBMCs. The genes are TRBV7-2 and TRBJ2-7; 8 nucleotides line up with TRBD1. The sequence was obtained from a man under 40 in good health and CMV-seropositive. DNA for the CDR3: TGTGCCAGCAGCTTGACAGGGGTTCACTACGAGCAGTACTTC. Protein sequence: CASSLTGVHYEQYF.